Listed below are T cell receptor beta chains from one sample, sequenced in a study of blood T cell repertoires in COVID-19. Sequencing was performed with immunoSEQ multiplex PCR; in TCRdb, only in-frame clones are kept and a portion is missing. The sample holds more than 300,000 clones; more than 90% are singletons and the top ten take less than 4%. Sample: PBMCs or T cells enriched from blood (not recorded which). The receptors stem from a woman aged 25 to 45 who had been exposed to COVID-19. Both conserved end residues are part of each CDR3. The D gene is left open where the match is weak. Rows give clone size only sometimes, using once, few, many, or a class for an expanded clone.

j_gene	v_gene	d_gene	abundance	CDR3nt	CDR3aa
TRBJ2-1	TRBV13	TRBD2	.	TGTGCCAGCAGCTTTCAAAGCGGGGGCGCTTACAATGAGCAGTTCTTC	CASSFQSGGAYNEQFF
TRBJ2-3	TRBV7-3	TRBD2	.	TGTGCCAGCAGCTTAGGCGGGGGGGCGACAGATACGCAGTATTTT	CASSLGGGATDTQYF
TRBJ2-1	TRBV29-1	.	.	TGCAGCGTTAGAGTGGGCAGGGGACGCTACAATGAGCAGTTCTTC	CSVRVGRGRYNEQFF
TRBJ2-5	TRBV7-9	TRBD1	.	TGTGCCAGCAGCTTAGCGATCGTGCGGACAGGGCAAGAGACCCAGTACTTC	CASSLAIVRTGQETQYF
TRBJ1-2	TRBV7-3	.	.	TGTGCCAGCAGCTTAAGGAGGAACTATGGCTACACCTTC	CASSLRRNYGYTF
TRBJ2-7	TRBV6-5	.	.	TGTGCCAGCAGCAGGTATGGACAGATACCCGTAGAGCAGTACTTC	CASSRYGQIPVEQYF
TRBJ2-7	TRBV6-1	.	.	TGTGCCAGCAGTGAAGGAGATAGTAAATACAGCCTCTCCTACGAGCAGTACTTC	CASSEGDSKYSLSYEQYF
TRBJ1-2	TRBV3-1/TRBV3-2	.	.	TGTGCCAGCAGCCACCGATCAGATGATGGCTACACCTTC	CASSHRSDDGYTF
TRBJ2-7	TRBV6-2/TRBV6-3	TRBD2	.	TGTGCCAGCAGTTACATGACGGGGGGTTCCTACGAGCAGTACTTC	CASSYMTGGSYEQYF
TRBJ1-2	TRBV7-6	.	.	TGTGCCAGCAGCTCGGGTCAGCCAGCGATATATGGCTACACCTTC	CASSSGQPAIYGYTF
TRBJ2-3	TRBV11-1	TRBD2	.	TGTGCCAGCAGCTCTCCCGGGGGGGCGGCCAATACGCAGTATTTT	CASSSPGGAANTQYF
TRBJ1-4	TRBV11-2	.	.	TGTGCCAGCAGCCGGGACTGGAATAATGAAAAACTGTTTTTT	CASSRDWNNEKLFF
TRBJ1-5	TRBV7-9	TRBD1	.	TGTGCCAGCAGCATGACAGGGGAACGCAATCAGCCCCAGCATTTT	CASSMTGERNQPQHF
TRBJ1-4	TRBV19	TRBD1	.	TGTGCCAGTAGTATGAACAGGGGGGGATCTGGAACTAATGAAAAACTGTTTTTT	CASSMNRGGSGTNEKLFF
TRBJ2-7	TRBV7-9	.	.	TGTGCCAGCGGGCCTGGGGCATCATACGAGCAGTACTTC	CASGPGASYEQYF
TRBJ2-3	TRBV7-7	TRBD2	.	TGTGCCAGCAGCTTAAGGCGGGAGGGAGATACGCAGTATTTT	CASSLRREGDTQYF
TRBJ1-1	TRBV6-5	.	.	TGTGCCAGCAGTTCAGGTGGGGGGGCGGGCACTGAAGCTTTCTTT	CASSSGGGAGTEAFF
TRBJ1-2	TRBV11-2	.	.	TGTGCCAGCAGCTTAGCCAGGGAGGTCTACACCTTC	CASSLAREVYTF
TRBJ2-7	TRBV15	.	.	TGTGCCACCAGCAGAGGGGCAAAATACGAGCAGTACTTC	CATSRGAKYEQYF
TRBJ1-2	TRBV6-5	.	.	TGTGCCAGCAGTTACGGAGGGGGGGACTATGGCTACACCTTC	CASSYGGGDYGYTF
TRBJ1-1	TRBV25-1	.	few	TGTGCCAGCAGTGGATGGGCCACTGAAGCTTTCTTT	CASSGWATEAFF
TRBJ2-7	TRBV7-9	TRBD1	.	TGTGCCAGCAGCTGGACTCCCCCCGGGACAGGGGTCTACGAGCAGTACTTC	CASSWTPPGTGVYEQYF
TRBJ1-2	TRBV21-1	.	.	TGTGCCAGCAGCAAACCCGACAGGGACGCATATGGCTACACCTTC	CASSKPDRDAYGYTF
TRBJ1-5	TRBV29-1	TRBD1	.	TGCAGCGTTGCCGACAGGGGAGGCAATCAGCCCCAGCATTTT	CSVADRGGNQPQHF
TRBJ2-1	TRBV3-1/TRBV3-2	.	.	TGTGCCAGCAGCCTTGCCGGGAACTACAATGAGCAGTTCTTC	CASSLAGNYNEQFF